This TCR beta chain emerged from a study of CD8 T cells in Susac syndrome (dated by TCRdb to about 2019). Study-level background: Among the Susac syndrome patients who were sequenced, clinically active disease was present in 5 or 6 and clinical remission was observed in about eight. At blood withdrawal, Susac syndrome patients were therapy-naive, treated with corticosteroids (with IVIg additionally given to some), or treated with IVIg alone. Whether CD8+ T cell activation and differentiation in Susac syndrome was antigen driven was tested using repertoire sequencing. Clonality of the CD8+ T cell repertoire was compared between over 10 healthy donors, about 14 Susac syndrome patients and around 16 multiple sclerosis patients. On the study overall, not on this receptor specifically: About 15 Susac-specific public clones were identified in the total CD8+ repertoire, and several Susac-specific public clones were identified in the CD8+ TEMRA repertoire. Clonal expansion was observed in Susac syndrome CD8+ repertoires, with the highest expansion in CD8+ TEMRA cells and greater expansion in clinically active than in remitting patients. The TCR sequencing and HLA analysis was acknowledged to have included a relatively small number of individuals.

Peripheral blood CD8+ and CD4+ T cells from healthy donors, Susac syndrome patients and multiple sclerosis patients were profiled by high-throughput TCR beta sequencing. The Susac syndrome patients fulfilled recently defined diagnostic criteria for definite or probable disease. Bulk CD8+ and CD4+ T cells were purified by magnetic negative isolation, while CD8+ TEMRA cells were enriched using FACS. Blood was collected in EDTA tubes and processed within 24 hours, with PBMCs isolated through density gradient centrifugation. PBMCs intended for TCR sequencing were cryopreserved in liquid nitrogen and thawed later in a water bath at 37 degrees C. The sorted or isolated CD4+, CD8+ and CD8+ TEMRA cells had a purity of 90% or higher. As regards this clonotype: Its specific antigen is unknown. Base qualities were left out, and no much larger clone turns up one base away.

Based on the germline V gene, the CDR1 and CDR2 sequences are SGHDN and FVKESK. Trimming at the junction amounts to 4 bases on V and 2 bases on J, and the germline ends lie 14 bases apart. From the cysteine through the phenylalanine, the CDR3 covers 15 amino acids. Just the 45-base CDR3 DNA is kept, in frame starting at base 1. RNA was extracted using the RNeasy kit, and roughly 0.45 to 1 microgram was reverse transcribed with random hexamers. TCR beta CDR3 regions were amplified with the immunoSEQ multiplex PCR assay covering 54 Vbeta and 13 Jbeta segments. PCR amplification bias was corrected by using a synthetic template baseline for primer optimization and computational correction. On the study's bioinformatics: Only productive sequences were kept, with reads annotated to V, D and J genes according to IMGT and analyzed in immunoSEQ Analyzer. To calculate clonality, Shannon entropy was normalized by log2 of the number of productive unique sequences and then subtracted from one. Public and private clones were assessed among the 100 most prevalent clones of each patient and control. A clone was defined as Susac-specific if it was absent from the healthy and MS cohorts, from about a thousand published viral clones and from other ImmuneACCESS disease sequences. TCRdb itself trimmed the public reads at Q25 with fastp, ran MiXCR and retained productive beta chains. Rows merge per CDR3 protein into single entries with the most common DNA and genes. The V and J calls reflect TCRdb's pipeline rather than the authors' work. This sample comprises 80,000 or so distinct CDR3 sequences, approximately 94% of them detected only once. Of the sample, over 0.45% is held by the ten largest clones.

The sequence is built from TRBV14 and TRBJ1-2, with the D gene not confidently named. Sequenced sample: CD8+ T cells from PBMCs. The sequence came from a human donor with Susac syndrome. The CDR3 region has the sequence CASSPQDFPNYGYTF. At the DNA level, the sequence is TGTGCCAGCAGCCCTCAGGATTTCCCCAACTATGGCTACACCTTC.